The clone carrying this T cell receptor beta chain occurred a few times. One junction end disagrees with the germline gene, perhaps due to a read error. These data come from a study of patients and donors after allogeneic stem cell transplantation. The CDR3 totals 15 residues. Germline V lookup: CDR1 LGHNA, CDR2 YSLEER. TCRdb ran MiXCR on the RT-PCR reads and lists one entry per CDR3 protein. Of around 150,000 distinct CDR3 sequences in the sample, roughly 35% are singletons; the top ten hold approximately 50%. This TCR came from a human donor who was either an allogeneic HSCT recipient or a stem cell or donor lymphocyte infusion donor (not recorded which). It is not recorded whose cells these are; they may come from a transplant donor. Sequences were obtained from blood, either unsorted or a sorted T cell fraction (not recorded which). The chain links TRBV4-3 to TRBJ2-5, with D possibly being TRBD1 (5 bases). The DNA of the CDR3 is TGCGCCAGCAGCCAAGATCTTGGCGGACAAGCGACCCAGTACTTC. Protein sequence: CASSQDLGGQATQYF.